This T cell receptor (beta chain) is drawn from a study of cytomegalovirus exposure and HLA in healthy donors. Overall study: Later analysis reported that the 120 validation repertoires shared the platform of the 600 to 750 first-cohort repertoires.

Data came from immunoSEQ multiplex PCR; TCRdb stores just in-frame clones and leaves some out. Of approximately 160,000 clones listed, 85% to 90% are singletons. General study findings and limits: Subsequent analysis of the approximately 110 validation repertoires found a tendency for first-cohort TCR clusters to co-occur. Reportedly, cytomegalovirus status was diagnosed with high sensitivity and specificity. The study labeled fewer than 200 TCR beta chains cytomegalovirus-associated.

The V end lost 1 base, the J end lost 3 bases, and 19 bases lay between the germline ends. The CDR3 runs to 17 residues. On this clone: The antigen is not known.

This receptor was obtained from a woman aged 18 to 35 in good health and CMV-seropositive. Sequencing was done on a sample of PBMCs. The gene calls are TRBV5-3 and TRBJ1-2; D not resolved. Being an ORF, TRBV5-3 has a function that is uncertain. As DNA, the CDR3 is TGTGCCAGAAGCTTGTTATTGGGTCGAGGAAGTCACTATGGCTACACCTTC. Its translation: CARSLLLGRGSHYGYTF.